This T cell receptor (beta chain) was found in a study of cytomegalovirus exposure and HLA in healthy donors. The study's findings and limits: Usually a TCR sequence was rare, but some public TCRs were found in many donors.

This clone was seen just once. No antigen is known for it. The CDR3 is 16 amino acids. J gave up 8 bases and V 6 bases, and 17 bases lay outside the gene matches. Germline V gene sequence: CDR1 SNHLY, CDR2 FYNNEI. The PCR contained 60 Vbeta and 13 Jbeta primers. Here immunoSEQ multiplex PCR was the method, and the copy in TCRdb shows in-frame clones only, minus some. The sample yields more than 150,000 clones, around 80% seen once. The clonotype originates from a man aged 18-30 years in good health and CMV-seronegative. This chain connects TRBV2 to TRBJ1-2, with 8 bases aligning to TRBD1. Sequencing was done on a sample of PBMCs. In DNA form, the CDR3 reads TGTGCCAGCAGCTCCCGGACAGGGAGAGGGGATGAGGGCTACACCTTC. Protein sequence: CASSSRTGRGDEGYTF.